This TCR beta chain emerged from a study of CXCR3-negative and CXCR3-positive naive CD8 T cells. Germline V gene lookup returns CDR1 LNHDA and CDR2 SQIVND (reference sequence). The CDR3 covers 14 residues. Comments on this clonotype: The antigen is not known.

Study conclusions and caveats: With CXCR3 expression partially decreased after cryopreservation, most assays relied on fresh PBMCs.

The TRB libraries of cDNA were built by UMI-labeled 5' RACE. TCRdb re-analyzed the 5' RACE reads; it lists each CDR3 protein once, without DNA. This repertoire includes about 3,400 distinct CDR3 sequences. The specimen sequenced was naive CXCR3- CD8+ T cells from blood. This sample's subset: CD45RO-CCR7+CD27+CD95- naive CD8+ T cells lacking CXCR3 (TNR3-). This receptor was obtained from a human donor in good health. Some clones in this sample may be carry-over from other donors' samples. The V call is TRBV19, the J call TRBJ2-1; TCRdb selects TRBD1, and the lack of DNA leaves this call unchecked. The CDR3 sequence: CASSSHPGTSEQFF. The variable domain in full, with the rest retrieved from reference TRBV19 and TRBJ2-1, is DGGITQSPKYLFRKEGQNVTLSCEQNLNHDAMYWYRQDPGQGLRLIYYSQIVNDFQKGDIAEGYSVSREKKESFPLTVTSAQKNPTAFYLCASSSHPGTSEQFFGPGTRLTVL.